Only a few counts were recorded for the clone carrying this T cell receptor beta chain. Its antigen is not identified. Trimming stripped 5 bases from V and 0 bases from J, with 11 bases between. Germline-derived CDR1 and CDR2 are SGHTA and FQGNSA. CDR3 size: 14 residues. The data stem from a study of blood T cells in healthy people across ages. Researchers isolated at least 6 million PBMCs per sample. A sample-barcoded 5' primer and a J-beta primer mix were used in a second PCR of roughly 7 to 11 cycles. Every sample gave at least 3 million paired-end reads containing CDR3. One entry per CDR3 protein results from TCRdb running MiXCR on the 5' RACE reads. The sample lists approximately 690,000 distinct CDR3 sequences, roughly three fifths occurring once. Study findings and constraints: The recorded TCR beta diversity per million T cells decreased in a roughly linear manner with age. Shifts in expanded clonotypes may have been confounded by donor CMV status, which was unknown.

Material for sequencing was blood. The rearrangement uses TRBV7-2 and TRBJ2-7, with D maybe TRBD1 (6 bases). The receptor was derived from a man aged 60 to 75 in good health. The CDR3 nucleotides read TGTGCCAGCAGCGGGACATCTAGCTCCTACGAGCAGTACTTC. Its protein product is CASSGTSSSYEQYF.